This T cell receptor beta chain was documented in a study of tumor and adjacent non-tumor tissue in lung cancer. Study conclusions and caveats: Tumor tissue had significantly higher TCR diversity than normal lung. Tumor repertoires had a smaller top 100 clone share than normal lung.

Details on this clonotype: Its target is not known. The junction departs from germline at one end; a sequencing error may be responsible.

The CDR3 has 16 residues. Germline CDR1 SGHAT, CDR2 FQNNGV. TCRbeta libraries were built with three rounds of nested PCR, modified from ARM-PCR. Each CDR3 protein gets one entry after TCRdb re-called the multiplex PCR reads with MiXCR. The data show tens of thousands of distinct CDR3 sequences, with approximately 72% seen just once and roughly a tenth held by the top ten. This sample's RNA came from whole unsorted tissue. The sample comprised lung tumor tissue. The receptor comes from a woman in her thirties or forties with non-small cell lung cancer. The chain links TRBV11-2 to TRBJ2-1, with no clear D. The CDR3, as DNA: TGTGTCAGCAGCTTAGCACGGGCAGGCTCCCGCAATGAGCAGTTCTTC. Translated, it gives CVSSLARAGSRNEQFF.